The 5 T cell receptor beta chains below were found in one sample sequenced in a study of OX40 agonist ivuxolimab in advanced cancers. Some clones are missing from TCRdb's copy, which holds only in-frame ones; the method was immunoSEQ multiplex PCR. The sample holds 52,000 or so clones, around 83% seen once. The specimen was CD4+ or CD8+ T cells sorted from blood, collected in a trial of the OX40 agonist ivuxolimab. These receptors were collected from an adult with an advanced solid tumor such as melanoma, head and neck, liver or kidney cancer.

The chain is built from TRBV5-1 and TRBJ1-2; D is perhaps TRBD1 (5 bases). The CDR3 consists of 15 residues. Deletions cut 5 bases from V and 0 bases from J, with 14 bases between. The germline gives CDR1 SGHRS, CDR2 YFSETQ. CDR3 residues: CASRTGTGTNYGYTF. CDR3 sequence (DNA): TGCGCCAGCAGGACCGGGACTGGTACTAACTATGGCTACACCTTC.

The rearrangement joins TRBV6-5 to TRBJ1-2; D unresolved. Trimming cost V 2 bases and J 7 bases, with 11 bases left between them. This CDR3 comprises 13 residues. Germline V gene lookup returns CDR1 MNHEY and CDR2 SVGAGI. CDR3 amino acids: CASSYGYSGGYTF. DNA of the CDR3: TGTGCCAGCAGTTACGGGTACTCGGGTGGCTACACCTTC.

V and J are TRBV18 and TRBJ2-3; 7 bases map to TRBD1. The V gene end was trimmed by 3 bases and the J gene end by 3 bases; junction bases not matched to a gene: 3. The CDR3 totals 14 residues. Germline V gives CDR1 KGHSH, CDR2 LQKENI. The CDR3 sequence: CASSPQGVTDTQYF. The CDR3, as DNA: TGTGCCAGCTCACCCCAGGGGGTGACAGATACGCAGTATTTT.

The V call is TRBV6-5, the J call TRBJ1-4; maybe TRBD1 (5 bases). Between the trimmed V and J ends, which lost 2 bases and 8 bases, there was a span of 15 bases. The CDR3 contains 15 residues. Germline CDR1 is MNHEY and CDR2 is SVGAGI. For the CDR3, the DNA is TGTGCCAGCAGTTACGTACACGGGGCGGGGGAAAAACTGTTTTTT. Its protein is CASSYVHGAGEKLFF.

V gene TRBV19 combines with J gene TRBJ2-5, with D possibly TRBD2 on 5 matching bases. Judging by the DNA end, TRBJ2-7 fits better; the J call may be wrong. Germline lookup yields CDR1 LNHDA and CDR2 SQIVND (reference sequence). This CDR3 has 14 residues. The CDR3 loop reads CASSIDGDSGEQYF. In nucleotides, the CDR3 is TGTGCCAGTAGTATAGACGGGGATTCAGGCGAGCAGTACTTC.